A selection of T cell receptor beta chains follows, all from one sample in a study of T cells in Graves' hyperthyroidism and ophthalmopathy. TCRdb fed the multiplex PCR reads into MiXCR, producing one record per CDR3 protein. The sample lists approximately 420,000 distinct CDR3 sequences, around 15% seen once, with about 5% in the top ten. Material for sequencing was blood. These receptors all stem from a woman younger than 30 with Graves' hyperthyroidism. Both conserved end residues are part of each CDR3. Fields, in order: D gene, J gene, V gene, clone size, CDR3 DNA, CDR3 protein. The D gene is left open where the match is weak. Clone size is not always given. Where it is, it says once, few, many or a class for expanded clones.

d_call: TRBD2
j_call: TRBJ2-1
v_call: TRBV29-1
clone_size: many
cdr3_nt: TGCAGCGCACCTCCTAGCGGCTCCTACAATGAGCAGTTCTTC
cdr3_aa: CSAPPSGSYNEQFF

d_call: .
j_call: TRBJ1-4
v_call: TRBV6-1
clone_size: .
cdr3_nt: TGTGCCAGCAGTTGGGGGGCTAGAACTAATGAAAAACTGTTTTTT
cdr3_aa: CASSWGARTNEKLFF

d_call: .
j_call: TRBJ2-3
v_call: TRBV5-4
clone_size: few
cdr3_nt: TGTGCCAGCAGCTTGGAAGGCGTAGGAGATACGCAGTATTTT
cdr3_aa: CASSLEGVGDTQYF

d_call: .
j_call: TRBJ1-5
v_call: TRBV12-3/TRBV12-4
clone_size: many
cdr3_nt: TGTGCCAGCAGCCTATCAGTGGAAAATCAGCCCCAGCATTTT
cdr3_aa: CASSLSVENQPQHF

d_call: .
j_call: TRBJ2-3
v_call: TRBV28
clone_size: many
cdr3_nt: TGTGCCAGCAGTTTCGGAGGGTTAAACACGGATACGCAGTATTTT
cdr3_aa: CASSFGGLNTDTQYF

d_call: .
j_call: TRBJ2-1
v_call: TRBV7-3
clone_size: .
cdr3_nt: TGTGCCAGCAGCCCGTTTGAAGGGGACAATGAGCAGTTCTTC
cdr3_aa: CASSPFEGDNEQFF

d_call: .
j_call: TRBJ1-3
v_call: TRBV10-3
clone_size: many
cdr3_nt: TGTGCCAACGGGGACGGTGCTCTCGGAAACACCATATATTTT
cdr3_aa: CANGDGALGNTIYF

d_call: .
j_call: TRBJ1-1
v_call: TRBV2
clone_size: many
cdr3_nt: TGTGCCAGCAGATACCCCAGACAGTCCGTTTCGGACACTGAAGCTTTCTTT
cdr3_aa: CASRYPRQSVSDTEAFF

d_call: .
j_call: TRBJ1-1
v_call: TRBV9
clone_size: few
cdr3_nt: TGTGCCAGCAGCGCGAACAGTGCCCCGGGGGCTTTCTTT
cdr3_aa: CASSANSAPGAFF

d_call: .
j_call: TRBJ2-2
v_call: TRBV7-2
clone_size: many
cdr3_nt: TGTGCCAGCAGCTTCGCCCCCACCGGGGAGCTGTTTTTT
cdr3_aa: CASSFAPTGELFF

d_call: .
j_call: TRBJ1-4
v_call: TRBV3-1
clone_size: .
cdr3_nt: TGTGCCAGCAGCCGGACAGCGAATGAAAGACTGTTTTTT
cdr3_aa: CASSRTANERLFF

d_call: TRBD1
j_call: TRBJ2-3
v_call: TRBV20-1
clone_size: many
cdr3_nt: TGCAGTGCTAGAGGCGAGACAGGGGCGTACACAGATACGCAGTATTTT
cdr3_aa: CSARGETGAYTDTQYF

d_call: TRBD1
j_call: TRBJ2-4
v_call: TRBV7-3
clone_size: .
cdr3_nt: TGTGCCAGCAGCTTGGGGGACAGGGTCATTAAAAACATTCAGTACTTC
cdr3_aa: CASSLGDRVIKNIQYF

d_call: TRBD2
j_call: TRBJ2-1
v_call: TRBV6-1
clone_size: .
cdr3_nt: TGTGCCAGCAGCCAGCGGGACCCCTCCTACAATGAGCAGTTCTTC
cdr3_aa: CASSQRDPSYNEQFF

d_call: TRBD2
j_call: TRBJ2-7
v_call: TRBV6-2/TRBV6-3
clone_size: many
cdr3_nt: TGTGCCAGCAGTTTCTTTCTTAGCGGGAGGGCCGGTTCCTACGAGCAGTACTTC
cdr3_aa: CASSFFLSGRAGSYEQYF

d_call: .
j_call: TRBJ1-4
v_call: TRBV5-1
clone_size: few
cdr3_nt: TGCGCCAGCAGCTTGGGGAGGACATCTGCAACTAATGAAAAACTGTTTTTT
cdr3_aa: CASSLGRTSATNEKLFF

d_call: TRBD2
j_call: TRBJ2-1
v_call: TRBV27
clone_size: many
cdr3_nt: TGTGCCAGCAGTTTCTCCGGGACTAGCGGGGTGATCTCCTACAATGAGCAGTTCTTC
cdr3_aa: CASSFSGTSGVISYNEQFF

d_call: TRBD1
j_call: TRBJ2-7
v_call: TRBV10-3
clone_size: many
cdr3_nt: TGTGCCACACGGGACAGGCCCTACGAGCAGTACTTC
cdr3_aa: CATRDRPYEQYF

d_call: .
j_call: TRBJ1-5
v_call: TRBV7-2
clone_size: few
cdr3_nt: TGTGCCAGCAGCTTAGCGCAAGGGGATAGCCAGCCCCAGCATTTT
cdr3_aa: CASSLAQGDSQPQHF

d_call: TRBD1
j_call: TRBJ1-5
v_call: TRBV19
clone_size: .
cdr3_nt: TGTGCCAGTATGGGGACAGGTTCGAGCAATCAGCCCCAGCATTTT
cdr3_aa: CASMGTGSSNQPQHF

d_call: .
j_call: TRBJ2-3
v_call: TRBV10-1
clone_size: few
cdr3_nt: TGCGCCAGCAGTGAGTCCGGTGGGGACTCCACGCAGTATTTT
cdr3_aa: CASSESGGDSTQYF

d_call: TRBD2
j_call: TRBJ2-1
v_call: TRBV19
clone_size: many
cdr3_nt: TGTGCCAGTAGTGACGCGCGGACTAGGCATGATGAGCAGTTCTTC
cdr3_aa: CASSDARTRHDEQFF

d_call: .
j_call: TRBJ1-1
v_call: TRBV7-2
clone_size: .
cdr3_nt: TGTGCCAGCGGGGGGGGATGGGGCACTGAAGCTTTCTTT
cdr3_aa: CASGGGWGTEAFF

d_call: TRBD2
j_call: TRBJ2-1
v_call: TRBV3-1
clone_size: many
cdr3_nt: TGTGCCAGCAGCCCCGGCCCTCCTAGCGGGAGCTCCTACAATGAGCAGTTCTTC
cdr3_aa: CASSPGPPSGSSYNEQFF

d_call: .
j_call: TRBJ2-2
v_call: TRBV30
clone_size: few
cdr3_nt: TGTGCCTGGATGCCGAACACCGGGGAGCTGTTTTTT
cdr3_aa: CAWMPNTGELFF

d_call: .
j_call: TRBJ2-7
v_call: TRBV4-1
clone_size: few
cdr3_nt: TGCGCCAGCAGCCGGGAAGTGGGTAGGTTCTCCTACGAGCAGTACTTC
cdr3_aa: CASSREVGRFSYEQYF

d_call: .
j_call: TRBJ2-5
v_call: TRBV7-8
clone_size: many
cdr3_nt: TGTGCCAGCAGCTTAGCGTCGGTCAGGGCTCGGCCTGAGACCCAGTACTTC
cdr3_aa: CASSLASVRARPETQYF

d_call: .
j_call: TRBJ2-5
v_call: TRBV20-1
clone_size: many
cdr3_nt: TGCAGTGCTAGAGATAGGGCAGGGTGGGAGACCCAGTACTTC
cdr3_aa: CSARDRAGWETQYF

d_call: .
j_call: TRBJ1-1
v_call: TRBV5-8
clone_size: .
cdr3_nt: TGTGCCACTTCGGGCCTCACCGTGAACACTGAAGCTTTCTTT
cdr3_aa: CATSGLTVNTEAFF

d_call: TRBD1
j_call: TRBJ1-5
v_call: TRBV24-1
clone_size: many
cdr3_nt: TGTGCCACCAGTGACGGACAGGGATACAATCAGCCCCAGCATTTT
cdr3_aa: CATSDGQGYNQPQHF

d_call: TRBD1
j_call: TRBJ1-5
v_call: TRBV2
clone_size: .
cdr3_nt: TGTGCCAGCAGCCCTATGACAGGGAAAAATCAGCCCCAGCATTTT
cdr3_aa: CASSPMTGKNQPQHF

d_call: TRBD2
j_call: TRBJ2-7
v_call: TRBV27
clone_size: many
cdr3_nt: TGTGCCAGCAGTTTGGGACTAGCGGGGACCGAGCAGTACTTC
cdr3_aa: CASSLGLAGTEQYF

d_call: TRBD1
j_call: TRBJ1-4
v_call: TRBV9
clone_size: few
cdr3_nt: TGTGCCAGCAGCGGGGGGGACAGACATGAAAAACTGTTTTTT
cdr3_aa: CASSGGDRHEKLFF

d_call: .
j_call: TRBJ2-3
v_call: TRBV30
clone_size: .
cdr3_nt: TGTGCCTGGAGTTCTGGAGGGGGCACAGATACGCAGTATTTT
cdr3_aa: CAWSSGGGTDTQYF

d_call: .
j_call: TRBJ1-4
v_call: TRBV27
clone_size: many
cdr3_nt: TGTGCCAGCAGTTCCCATGGAGGGAAACTGTTTTTT
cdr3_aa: CASSSHGGKLFF

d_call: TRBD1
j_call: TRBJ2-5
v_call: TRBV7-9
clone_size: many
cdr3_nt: TGTGCCAGCAGCTTACTAGGACAGGGTCGAGAGACCCAGTACTTC
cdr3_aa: CASSLLGQGRETQYF

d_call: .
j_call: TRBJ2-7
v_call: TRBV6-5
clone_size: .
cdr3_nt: TGTGCCAGCAGTTACTCGCGGAAAATCGGCTACGAGCAGTACTTC
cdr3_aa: CASSYSRKIGYEQYF

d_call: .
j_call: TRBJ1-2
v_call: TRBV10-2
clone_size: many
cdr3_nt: TGCGCCAGCAGTGACCTGATAAGACGGCAAGGGAATGTGAGGGGCTACACCTTC
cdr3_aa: CASSDLIRRQGNVRGYTF

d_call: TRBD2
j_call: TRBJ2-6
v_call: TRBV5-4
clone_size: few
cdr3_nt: TGTGCCAGCACTAGCGGGACCTCCCCTAGTGGGGCCAACGTCCTGACTTTC
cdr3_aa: CASTSGTSPSGANVLTF

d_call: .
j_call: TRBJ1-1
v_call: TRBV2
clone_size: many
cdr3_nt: TGTGCCAGCAAATTGGAGGGGAGCCGTGCTTTCTTT
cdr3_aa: CASKLEGSRAFF

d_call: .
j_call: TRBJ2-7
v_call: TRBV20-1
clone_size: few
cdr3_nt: TGCAGTGCTAGAGATTTTGAGGGGCTCTCCTACGAGCAGTACTTC
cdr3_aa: CSARDFEGLSYEQYF

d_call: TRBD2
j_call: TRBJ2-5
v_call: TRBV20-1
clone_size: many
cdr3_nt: TGCAGTGCTAGAGTCCTACTAGCGGGACGGGAGACCCAGTACTTC
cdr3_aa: CSARVLLAGRETQYF

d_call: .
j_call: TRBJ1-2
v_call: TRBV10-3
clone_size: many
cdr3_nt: TGTGCCATCAGCGAACACAGGGATGGCTACACCTTC
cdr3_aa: CAISEHRDGYTF

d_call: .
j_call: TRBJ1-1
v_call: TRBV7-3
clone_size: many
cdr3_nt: TGTGCCAGCAGCTTAATGTCGATCACTGAAGCTTTCTTT
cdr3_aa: CASSLMSITEAFF

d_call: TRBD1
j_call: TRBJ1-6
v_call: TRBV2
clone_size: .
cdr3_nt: TGTGCCAGCAGTGAAGCTAGACAGGGAATTGGGTCACCCCTCCACTTT
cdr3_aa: CASSEARQGIGSPLHF

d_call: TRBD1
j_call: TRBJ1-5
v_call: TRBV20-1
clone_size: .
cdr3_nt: TGCAGTGCTTCCCCGGACAGGGTAGGGCAGCCCCAGCATTTT
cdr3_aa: CSASPDRVGQPQHF

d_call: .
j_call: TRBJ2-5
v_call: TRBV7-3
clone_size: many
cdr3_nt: TGTGCCAGCAGCTCCCTGGGTAGCGGCCAAGAGACCCAGTACTTC
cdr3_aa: CASSSLGSGQETQYF

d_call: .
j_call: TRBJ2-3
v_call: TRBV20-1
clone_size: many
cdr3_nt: TGCAGTGCTACCCCCGGTGCGCCACGCACAGATACGCAGTATTTT
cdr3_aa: CSATPGAPRTDTQYF

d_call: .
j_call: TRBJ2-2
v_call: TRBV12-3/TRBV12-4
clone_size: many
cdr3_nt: TGTGCCAGCAGTCCAATAGCGCTGAACACCGGGGAGCTGTTTTTT
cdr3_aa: CASSPIALNTGELFF

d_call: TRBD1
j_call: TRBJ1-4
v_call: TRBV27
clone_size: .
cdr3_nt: TGTGCCAGCAGTCTCACAGGGGAGACCCATGAAAAACTGTTTTTT
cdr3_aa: CASSLTGETHEKLFF

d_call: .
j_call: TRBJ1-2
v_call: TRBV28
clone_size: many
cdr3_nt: TGTGCCAGCAGTTTTATCCCGTTGGGAGGGGACTATGGCTACACCTTC
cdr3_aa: CASSFIPLGGDYGYTF